Described below is a single T cell receptor beta chain sequence and its context. The sample belongs to a study of blood T cell repertoires in COVID-19. In the study overall: Sample material is recorded as cDNA or gDNA derived from T cells, B-cell-depleted T cells, or PBMCs.

Germline V gives CDR1 SGHNT, CDR2 YYREEE (reference sequence). V lost 4 bases to trimming and J lost 9 bases, with 17 bases between them. The CDR3 has 15 residues. Using immunoSEQ multiplex PCR, the repertoire was profiled, and TCRdb retains in-frame clones only, with some absent. Of about 64,000 clones in the sample, roughly four fifths were seen once. V and J are TRBV5-4 and TRBJ1-6; perhaps TRBD1 as D (6 bases). Sequencing input: peripheral blood. This receptor was obtained from a human donor in a cohort sampled during active COVID-19. The chain's CDR3 is CASSPLLGTPSPLHF. CDR3 DNA: TGTGCCAGCAGCCCCCTCCTTGGGACACCTTCACCCCTCCACTTT.